Below, 25 T cell receptor beta chains from the same sample are listed, as sequenced in a study of control samples from healthy donors and cancer patients. Repertoires were generated with immunoSEQ multiplex PCR, while TCRdb's copy carries only in-frame clones and drops some. The table includes 130,000 to 150,000 clones, roughly 94% detected once. The sequencing input was PBMCs. The receptors here all came from a man in his 60s with colorectal cancer.

This chain connects TRBV2 to TRBJ2-7; 10 bases map to TRBD1. Germline CDR1 is SNHLY and CDR2 is FYNNEI. The V segment lost 4 bases and the J segment 2 bases; nucleotides outside the gene matches: 5. The CDR3 spans 15 residues. The CDR3 DNA sequence: TGTGCCAGCAGTGGACCCGGGACAGGGGCCTACGAGCAGTACTTC. Amino acids: CASSGPGTGAYEQYF.

The chain employs TRBV10-1 and TRBJ1-4, with unresolved D. Germline V gene data show CDR1 as WNHNN and CDR2 as SYGVQD (reference sequence). There are 14 residues in the CDR3. V was cut by 3 bases and J by 5 bases, with 10 bases left in between. The CDR3 is CASSDGSENEKLFF. The CDR3 DNA sequence: TGCGCCAGCAGTGACGGTAGCGAGAATGAAAAACTGTTTTTT.

This clone was observed once. The V gene is TRBV29-1, the J gene TRBJ2-5; tentative D call: TRBD1 (7 bases). V was trimmed by 6 bases and J by 9 bases, leaving 20 bases between them. Germline V gene data show CDR1 as SQVTM and CDR2 as ANQGSEA. The CDR3 is made up of 13 amino acids. The CDR3 DNA is TGCAGCGTCGCCGAGGGGCAGGGGGAGGCCCAGTACTTC. Encoded protein: CSVAEGQGEAQYF.

In its sample, this clone was seen once. The junction shows a germline mismatch at one end, possibly a read error. The CDR3 sequence: CSALQGANCIF. Here the CDR3 DNA reads TGCAGTGCTTTACAGGGGGCGAATTGTATTTTT. This chain joins TRBV20-1 and TRBJ1-1; 9 nucleotides agree with TRBD1. The CDR3 has 11 amino acids. The germline V gene encodes CDR1 DFQATT and CDR2 SNEGSKA (reference sequence).

This clone turned up a few times. V usage is TRBV6-2 or TRBV6-3 and J usage is TRBJ1-5, with D maybe TRBD1 (6 bases). V lost 6 bases to trimming and J lost 8 bases, with 17 bases between them. The V gene's germline CDR1 is MNHEY and CDR2 SVGEGT. This CDR3 has 14 residues. The CDR3 nucleotides read TGTGCCAGCAGCACTGGACAGCTTCGCGAGCCCCAGCATTTT. This codes for CASSTGQLREPQHF.

Details on this clone: Other DNA sequences in this specimen translate into the identical CDR3. The rearrangement uses TRBV27 and TRBJ1-6; D possibly corresponds to TRBD1 (6 bases). CDR1 and CDR2 (germline): MNHEY, SMNVEV (reference sequence). The CDR3 extends over 14 amino acids. V was pared by 5 bases and J by 9 bases, with 14 bases between. CDR3 coding DNA: TGTGCCAGCAGTAGAACAGGGTACGGTTCACCCCTCCACTTT. Translation: CASSRTGYGSPLHF.

The CDR3 loop reads CASSLSQGGSLHF. The CDR3 DNA is TGTGCCAGCAGCTTATCCCAGGGCGGGTCCCTCCACTTT. V usage is TRBV7-9 and J usage is TRBJ1-6, with D maybe TRBD1 (5 bases). CDR3 length equals 13 residues. Trimming took 2 bases from V and 14 from J, leaving 13 bases between them. Germline loops: CDR1 SEHNR, CDR2 FQNEAQ (reference sequence). Drawing the rest from reference TRBV7-9 and TRBJ1-6, the complete variable domain is DTGVSQNPRHKITKRGQNVTFRCDPISEHNRLYWYRQTLGQGPEFLTYFQNEAQLEKSRLLSDRFSAERPKGSFSTLEIQRTEQGDSAMYLCASSLSQGGSLHFGNGTRLTVT.

This clone was counted a single time. Written as DNA, the CDR3 is TGTGCCAGCAGCCCGGCGACAGGGATCTCCTACGAGCAGTACTTC. This codes for CASSPATGISYEQYF. The rearrangement joins TRBV5-6 to TRBJ2-7, with 7 bases identical to TRBD1. The germline V gene has CDR1 SGHDT and CDR2 YYEEEE. V shed 4 bases and J 0 bases; nucleotides not matched to a gene: 7. CDR3 length: 15 amino acids. The variable domain in full, completed from reference TRBV5-6 and TRBJ2-7, reads DAGVTQSPTHLIKTRGQQVTLRCSPKSGHDTVSWYQQALGQGPQFIFQYYEEEERQRGNFPDRFSGHQFPNYSSELNVNALLLGDSALYLCASSPATGISYEQYFGPGTRLTVT.

This chain joins TRBV5-1 and TRBJ1-5; possible D gene TRBD1, 6 bases. The CDR3 covers 14 residues. The germline V gene has CDR1 SGHRS and CDR2 YFSETQ. The germline V and J ends were trimmed by 2 bases and 4 bases, with 10 bases remaining between them. The CDR3 loop is CASSFGQSNQPQHF. CDR3 DNA: TGCGCCAGCAGCTTCGGACAGTCAAATCAGCCCCAGCATTTT.

The chain is built from TRBV6-2 or TRBV6-3 and TRBJ1-5; D uncertain. The ends were cut back, 4 bases at V and 14 bases at J, with 15 bases in the middle. The germline gives CDR1 MNHEY, CDR2 SVGEGT. The CDR3 is 12 residues long. The CDR3 DNA reads TGTGCCAGCAGTTCGGTTCAATTGGAAAAGCATTTT. It codes for CASSSVQLEKHF.

The chain carries TRBV28 and TRBJ2-7; the match to TRBD1 covers 7 bases. The V gene's germline CDR1 is MDHEN and CDR2 SYDVKM. This CDR3 has 16 residues. The V gene end was trimmed by 4 bases and the J gene end by 2 bases; junction bases not matched to a gene: 11. The CDR3 here is CASSSPGTANPYEQYF. CDR3 nucleotides: TGTGCCAGCAGTTCCCCCGGGACAGCCAACCCCTACGAGCAGTACTTC. The variable domain in full, completed from reference TRBV28 and TRBJ2-7, reads DVKVTQSSRYLVKRTGEKVFLECVQDMDHENMFWYRQDPGLGLRLIYFSYDVKMKEKGDIPEGYSVSREKKERFSLILESASTNQTSMYLCASSSPGTANPYEQYFGPGTRLTVT.

The chain recombines TRBV11-2 with TRBJ1-2, with 7 bases lining up with TRBD1. The CDR3 contains 16 residues. The V gene end was trimmed by 6 bases and the J gene end by 1 base; junction bases not matched to a gene: 11. Looked up from germline, CDR1 is SGHAT and CDR2 is FQNNGV. CDR3 loop: CASRPPGQKDNYGYTF. The CDR3 bases are TGTGCCAGCAGACCACCGGGACAGAAGGATAACTATGGCTACACCTTC.

This CDR3 reads CASSLSAGTETQYF. The CDR3, as DNA: TGTGCCAGCAGCTTATCCGCAGGGACAGAGACCCAGTACTTC. The chain recombines TRBV11-3 with TRBJ2-5; possibly TRBD1 or TRBD2 for D (5 bases each). V gave up 2 bases and J gave up 4 bases, with 11 bases separating them. Germline CDR1 reads SGHNT; CDR2 reads YENEEA. This CDR3 spans 14 amino acids.

This clone was observed a single time. This chain joins TRBV28 and TRBJ1-2, with a possible D match to TRBD1 (6 bases). Trimming pared 6 bases from V and 1 base from J, leaving 12 bases between. CDR1 and CDR2 from the germline V gene are MDHEN and SYDVKM. The CDR3 covers 14 residues. CDR3 sequence: CASRRTDLNYGYTF. CDR3 DNA sequence: TGTGCCAGCAGGCGGACAGACCTTAACTATGGCTACACCTTC.

The rearrangement links TRBV28 to TRBJ1-1; possibly TRBD1 for D (6 bases). The CDR3 covers 15 residues. The germline gives CDR1 MDHEN, CDR2 SYDVKM. V was shortened by 3 bases and J by 5 bases, with 16 bases between the two germline ends. The CDR3 protein is CASSFPTDQGTEAFF. Written as DNA, the CDR3 is TGTGCCAGCAGTTTCCCGACAGATCAGGGGACTGAAGCTTTCTTT. The variable domain in full, completed from reference TRBV28 and TRBJ1-1, reads DVKVTQSSRYLVKRTGEKVFLECVQDMDHENMFWYRQDPGLGLRLIYFSYDVKMKEKGDIPEGYSVSREKKERFSLILESASTNQTSMYLCASSFPTDQGTEAFFGQGTRLTVV.

The chain combines TRBV18 with TRBJ2-5; 7 bases match TRBD2. The germline gives CDR1 KGHSH, CDR2 LQKENI. CDR3 length: 15 amino acids. V trimming: 5 bases; J trimming: 7 bases; junction bases outside the gene matches: 13. CDR3 loop: CASSSTGQREGTQYF. The DNA for the CDR3 is TGTGCCAGCTCATCGACTGGTCAAAGGGAGGGGACCCAGTACTTC.

The genes are TRBV15 and TRBJ1-4; D perhaps matches TRBD1 (5 bases). Germline V gene sequence: CDR1 LNHNV, CDR2 YYDKDF (reference sequence). With 0 bases removed from V and 5 bases from J, the gap between germline ends came to 10 bases. The CDR3 length is 15 residues. The chain's CDR3 is CATSRDLGENEKLFF. CDR3 bases: TGTGCCACCAGCAGAGATCTGGGGGAGAATGAAAAACTGTTTTTT.

The rearrangement uses TRBV7-2 and TRBJ2-7, with 7 bases that match TRBD1. The CDR3 consists of 14 residues. Per germline, CDR1 SGHTA and CDR2 FQGNSA. Germline trimming cut 4 bases from V and 6 bases from J; bases unmatched to any gene: 9. CDR3 residues: CASSSALTGAEQYF. Written as DNA, the CDR3 is TGTGCCAGCAGCTCAGCCTTAACAGGGGCCGAGCAGTACTTC.

This chain uses TRBV18 with TRBJ2-3; unclear D gene. CDR3 length: 14 amino acids. CDR1 KGHSH and CDR2 LQKENI come from the germline V gene. The V end lost 0 bases, the J end lost 3 bases, and 7 bases lay between the germline ends. CDR3 residues: CASSPPSMTDTQYF. The DNA for the CDR3 is TGTGCCAGCTCACCACCGTCGATGACAGATACGCAGTATTTT.

This clone showed up just once. The chain is built from TRBV11-3 and TRBJ2-7; maybe TRBD1 (6 bases). CDR1 is SGHNT and CDR2 is YENEEA in the germline V gene. This CDR3 comprises 16 residues. Trimming stripped 0 bases from V and 3 bases from J, with 15 bases between. This CDR3 is CASSLDGAQGVYEQYF. The CDR3 DNA reads as TGTGCCAGCAGCTTAGACGGGGCACAGGGTGTCTACGAGCAGTACTTC.

The chain joins TRBV28 to TRBJ1-3, with TRBD1 matching 7 bases. This CDR3 is built from 17 residues. Germline V CDR1 and CDR2: MDHEN, SYDVKM. V was pared by 4 bases and J by 0 bases, with 9 bases of the junction left unmatched. CDR3 nucleotides: TGTGCCAGCAGTTCCCCGGGACAGATCTTCTCTGGAAACACCATATATTTT. Translation gives CASSSPGQIFSGNTIYF.

The chain employs TRBV5-1 and TRBJ2-3; D assignment may be TRBD1 or TRBD2 (5 bases each). Trimming cost V 4 bases and J 3 bases, with 12 bases left between them. The germline CDR1 and CDR2 sequences are SGHRS and YFSETQ. The CDR3 runs to 14 residues. Here the CDR3 DNA reads TGCGCCAGCAGCCGGGACCCCGGAACAGATACGCAGTATTTT. Translating it yields CASSRDPGTDTQYF.

This clone appeared once. The DNA of the CDR3 is TGTGCCAGCAGTGACATGACCGACACCATATATTTT. Translating it yields CASSDMTDTIYF. The chain has TRBV6-1 and TRBJ1-3, with D hard to call. V shed 3 bases and J shed 8 bases, with 8 bases lying between them. CDR3 length: 12 residues. In germline, CDR1 is MNHNS, CDR2 SASEGT.

V and J are TRBV5-1 and TRBJ2-3, with TRBD1 matching 7 bases. The CDR3 spans 16 residues. Trimming at V came to 4 bases and at J to 0 bases, leaving 8 bases not matched to a gene. Germline CDR1 SGHRS, CDR2 YFSETQ. The chain's CDR3 is CASSTQRTGSTDTQYF. DNA of the CDR3: TGCGCCAGCAGCACCCAAAGGACAGGAAGCACAGATACGCAGTATTTT.

The chain has TRBV3-1 (or the pseudogene TRBV3-2) and TRBJ2-5; D remains unclear. CDR3 length: 15 amino acids. Per germline, CDR1 LGHDT and CDR2 YNNKEL (reference sequence). With 0 bases removed from V and 2 bases from J, the gap between germline ends came to 10 bases. The CDR3 DNA reads TGTGCCAGCAGCCAAGAAACTATCCGACAAGAGACCCAGTACTTC. Amino acids: CASSQETIRQETQYF.